This TCR beta chain was recovered during a study of shared clonotypes between healthy human individuals. Only in-frame clones appear in the TCRdb table, and some are missing; sequencing was by immunoSEQ multiplex PCR. The sample consists of about 600,000 clones, roughly 98% of them appearing once. This CDR3 region has 15 residues. From germline, CDR1 is MNHNY and CDR2 SVGAGI (reference sequence). V was cut by 5 bases and J by 0 bases, with 12 bases left in between. CD45RO-negative, CCR7-positively selected cells formed the naive CD8 fraction, excluding terminally differentiated effector memory CD45RA+ cells.

What was sequenced was naive CD8+ T cells sorted from blood. This clonotype was sampled from a man aged 25-40 years in good health. The gene calls are TRBV6-6 and TRBJ2-3; D gene unclear. The DNA for the CDR3 is TGTGCCAGCAGTGAGGTGAATCCTAGCACAGATACGCAGTATTTT. Its translation is CASSEVNPSTDTQYF.